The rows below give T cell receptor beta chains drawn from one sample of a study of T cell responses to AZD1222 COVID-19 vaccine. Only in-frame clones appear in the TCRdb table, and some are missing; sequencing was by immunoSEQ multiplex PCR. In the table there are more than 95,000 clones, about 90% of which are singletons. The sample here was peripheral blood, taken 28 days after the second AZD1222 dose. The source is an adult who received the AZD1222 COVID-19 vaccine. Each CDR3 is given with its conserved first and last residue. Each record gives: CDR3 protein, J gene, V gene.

CDR3aa: CASSSTGNTEAFF
j_gene: TRBJ1-1
v_gene: TRBV27

CDR3aa: CASSTQLAPSNYGYTF
j_gene: TRBJ1-2
v_gene: TRBV27

CDR3aa: CASSLGLAGVREQFF
j_gene: TRBJ2-1
v_gene: TRBV5-1

CDR3aa: CASSRPGLSWNF
j_gene: TRBJ2-7
v_gene: TRBV3-1/TRBV3-2

CDR3aa: CASSQDESIGELFF
j_gene: TRBJ2-2
v_gene: TRBV3-1/TRBV3-2

CDR3aa: CASRLAGVTDTQYF
j_gene: TRBJ2-3
v_gene: TRBV2

CDR3aa: CASSLNLNTEAFF
j_gene: TRBJ1-1
v_gene: TRBV27

CDR3aa: CASSQDGGQPQHF
j_gene: TRBJ1-5
v_gene: TRBV5-1

CDR3aa: CASSENPRGGSYNEQFF
j_gene: TRBJ2-1
v_gene: TRBV25-1

CDR3aa: CASTSKEREVVETQYF
j_gene: TRBJ2-5
v_gene: TRBV9

CDR3aa: CASSLGEGAGQPQHF
j_gene: TRBJ1-5
v_gene: TRBV6-5

CDR3aa: CSVGEGRHYGYTF
j_gene: TRBJ1-2
v_gene: TRBV29-1

CDR3aa: CATSSARDSYNEQFF
j_gene: TRBJ2-1
v_gene: TRBV15

CDR3aa: CASSEYRDYEQYF
j_gene: TRBJ2-7
v_gene: TRBV6-1

CDR3aa: CSAWHQETQYF
j_gene: TRBJ2-5
v_gene: TRBV20-1

CDR3aa: CASSLLAGDWNEQFF
j_gene: TRBJ2-1
v_gene: TRBV7-2

CDR3aa: CASSPGGNYEQYF
j_gene: TRBJ2-7
v_gene: TRBV11-2

CDR3aa: CASRVGTAPATQYF
j_gene: TRBJ2-3
v_gene: TRBV2

CDR3aa: CASSIGGEYQPQHF
j_gene: TRBJ1-5
v_gene: TRBV28

CDR3aa: CASSQYRQGGQPQHF
j_gene: TRBJ1-5
v_gene: TRBV4-1

CDR3aa: CAISENRDSETQYF
j_gene: TRBJ2-5
v_gene: TRBV10-3

CDR3aa: CASSFDRINEQFF
j_gene: TRBJ2-1
v_gene: TRBV5-1

CDR3aa: CATSDTDGSGANVLTF
j_gene: TRBJ2-6
v_gene: TRBV24-1

CDR3aa: CASSPPGRENEKLFF
j_gene: TRBJ1-4
v_gene: TRBV18